This T cell receptor (beta chain) was profiled in a study of shared clonotypes between healthy human individuals. Measured with immunoSEQ multiplex PCR; TCRdb has only the in-frame clones, and not every one. The sample contains around 580,000 clones, about 98% of which appear only once. It was CD45RO-negative cells, positively selected for CCR7, that made up naive CD8 cells, with terminally differentiated effector memory CD45RA+ cells excluded. Comment on this clone: A junction end diverges from the germline sequence, so it may reflect a read error.

The sequencing sample was made of naive CD8+ T cells sorted from blood. The TCR was taken from a young man in good health.

The CDR3 sequence is CASSPVLAGGPHEQYF. CDR3 coding DNA: TGTGCTAGCAGCCCCGTTCTAGCGGGAGGGCCCCACGAGCAGTACTTC. The chain combines TRBV7-7 with TRBJ2-7; 12 nucleotides agree with TRBD2. Germline loops: CDR1 SSHAT, CDR2 FNYEAQ (reference sequence). The CDR3 totals 16 residues.